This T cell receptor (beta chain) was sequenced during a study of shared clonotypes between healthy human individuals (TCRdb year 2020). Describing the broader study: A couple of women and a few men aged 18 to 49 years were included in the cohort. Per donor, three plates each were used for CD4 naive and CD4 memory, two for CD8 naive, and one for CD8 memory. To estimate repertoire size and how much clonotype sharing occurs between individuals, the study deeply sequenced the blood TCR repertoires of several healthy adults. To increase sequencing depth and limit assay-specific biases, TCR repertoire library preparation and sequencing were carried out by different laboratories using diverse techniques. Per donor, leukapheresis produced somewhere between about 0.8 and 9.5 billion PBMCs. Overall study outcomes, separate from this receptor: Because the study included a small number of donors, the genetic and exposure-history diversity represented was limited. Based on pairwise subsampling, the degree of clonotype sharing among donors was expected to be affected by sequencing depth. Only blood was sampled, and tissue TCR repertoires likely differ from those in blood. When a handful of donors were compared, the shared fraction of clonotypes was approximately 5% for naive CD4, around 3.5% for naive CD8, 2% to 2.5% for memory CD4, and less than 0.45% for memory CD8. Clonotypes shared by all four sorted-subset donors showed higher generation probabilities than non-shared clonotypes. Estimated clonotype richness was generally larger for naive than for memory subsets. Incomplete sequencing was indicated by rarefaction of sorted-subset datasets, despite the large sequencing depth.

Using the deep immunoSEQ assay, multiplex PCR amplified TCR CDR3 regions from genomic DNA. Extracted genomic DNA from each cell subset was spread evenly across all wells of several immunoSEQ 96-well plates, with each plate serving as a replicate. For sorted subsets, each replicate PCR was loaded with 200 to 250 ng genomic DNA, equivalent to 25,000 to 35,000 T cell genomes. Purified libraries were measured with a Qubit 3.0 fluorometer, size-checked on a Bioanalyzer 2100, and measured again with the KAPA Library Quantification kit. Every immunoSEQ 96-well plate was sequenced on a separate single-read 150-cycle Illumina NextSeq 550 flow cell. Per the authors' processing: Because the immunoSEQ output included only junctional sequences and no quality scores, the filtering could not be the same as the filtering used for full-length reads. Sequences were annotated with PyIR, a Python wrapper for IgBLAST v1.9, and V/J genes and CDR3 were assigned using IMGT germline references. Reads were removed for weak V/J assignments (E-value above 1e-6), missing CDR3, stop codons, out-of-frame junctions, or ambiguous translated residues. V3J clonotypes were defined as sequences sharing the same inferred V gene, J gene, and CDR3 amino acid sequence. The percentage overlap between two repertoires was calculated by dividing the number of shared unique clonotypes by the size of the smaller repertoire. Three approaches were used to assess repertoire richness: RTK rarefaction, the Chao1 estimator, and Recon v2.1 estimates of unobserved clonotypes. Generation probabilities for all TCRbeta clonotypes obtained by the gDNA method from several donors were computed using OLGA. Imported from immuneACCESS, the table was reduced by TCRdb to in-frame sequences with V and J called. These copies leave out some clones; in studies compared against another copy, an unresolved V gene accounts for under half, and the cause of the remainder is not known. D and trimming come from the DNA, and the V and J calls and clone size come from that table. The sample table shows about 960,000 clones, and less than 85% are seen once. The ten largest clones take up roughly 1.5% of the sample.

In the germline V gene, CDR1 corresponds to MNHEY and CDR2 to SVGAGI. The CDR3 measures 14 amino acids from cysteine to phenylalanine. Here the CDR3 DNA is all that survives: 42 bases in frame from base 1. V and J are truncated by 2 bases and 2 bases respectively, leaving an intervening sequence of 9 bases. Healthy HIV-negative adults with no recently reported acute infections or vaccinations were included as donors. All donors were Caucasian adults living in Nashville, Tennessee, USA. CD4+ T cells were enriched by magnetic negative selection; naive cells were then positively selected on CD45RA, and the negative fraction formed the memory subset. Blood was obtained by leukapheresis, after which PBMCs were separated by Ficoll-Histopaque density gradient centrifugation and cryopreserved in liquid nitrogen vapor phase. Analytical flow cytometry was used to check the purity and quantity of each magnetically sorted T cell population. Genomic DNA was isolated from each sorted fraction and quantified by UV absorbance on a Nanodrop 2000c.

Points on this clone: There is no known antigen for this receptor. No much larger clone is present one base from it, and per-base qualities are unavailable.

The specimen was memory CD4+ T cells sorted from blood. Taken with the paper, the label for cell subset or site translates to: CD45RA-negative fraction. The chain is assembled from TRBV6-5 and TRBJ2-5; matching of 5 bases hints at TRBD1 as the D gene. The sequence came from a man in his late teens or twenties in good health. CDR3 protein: CASSYTRTQETQYF. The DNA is TGTGCCAGCAGTTACACCCGGACACAAGAGACCCAGTACTTC.